This is a list of T cell receptor beta chains from one sample in a study of blood T cell repertoires in COVID-19. The assay was immunoSEQ multiplex PCR, and TCRdb's table has in-frame clones only and misses some. The sample contains roughly 200,000 clones, about 85% of which appear only once. Sequenced sample: PBMCs or T cells enriched from blood (not recorded which). Receptors were obtained from a man aged 40-55 years who had recovered from COVID-19. CDR3s include the opening cysteine and the closing phenylalanine or tryptophan. A D gene is named only where the DNA matches it firmly. Size tells how often a clone was seen (once, few, many) or the class of an expanded clone, and some rows leave it out.

TRBV2	.	TRBJ2-4	TRBD2	TGTGCCAGCAGCCACAGACTAGCGGGGATAGCCAAAAACATTCAGTACTTC	CASSHRLAGIAKNIQYF
TRBV27	.	TRBJ2-1	TRBD2	TGTGCCAGCAGTTTCCTGGGGACTAGCGGCTACAATGAGCAGTTCTTC	CASSFLGTSGYNEQFF
TRBV11-1	.	TRBJ2-7	.	TGTGCCAGCAGCTTAAACAGGTTGTACGAGCAGTACTTC	CASSLNRLYEQYF
TRBV4-1	many	TRBJ2-3	.	TGCGCCAGCAGCCAACCCCTCATACGGGGGATACCGCAGTATTTT	CASSQPLIRGIPQYF
TRBV3-1/TRBV3-2	.	TRBJ1-1	.	TGTGCCAGCAGCCCCGTCCGTGGGGGGACCACTGAAGCTTTCTTT	CASSPVRGGTTEAFF
TRBV6-5	once	TRBJ1-1	.	TGTGCCAGCAGTTACCAGACAGGATCCTACACTGAAGCTTTCTTT	CASSYQTGSYTEAFF
TRBV5-5	.	TRBJ2-1	.	TGTGCCAGCAGCCCCCACACCAAAGGGGGCAATGAGCAGTTCTTC	CASSPHTKGGNEQFF
TRBV3-1/TRBV3-2	once	TRBJ1-5	.	TGTGCCAGCAGCCTCGGACAGCCGACGACGCCCCAGCATTTT	CASSLGQPTTPQHF
TRBV5-1	.	TRBJ2-1	.	TGCGCCAGCAGCTTCGGGGACTACAATGAGCAGTTCTTC	CASSFGDYNEQFF
TRBV2	.	TRBJ2-1	TRBD2	TGTGCCAGCTCCAAGCCGGGACTAGCGGAGTCCAATGAGCAGTTCTTC	CASSKPGLAESNEQFF
TRBV20-1	few	TRBJ1-1	.	TGCAGTGCTAGAGTTCCAGGTGAAGCTTTCTTT	CSARVPGEAFF
TRBV11-2	.	TRBJ2-7	.	TGTGCCAGCAGTCATGCCGGGCAGGGGACCTACGAGCAGTACTTC	CASSHAGQGTYEQYF
TRBV19	few	TRBJ2-1	TRBD1	TGTGCCAGTTCCGGGACAGGGTTACCCAATGAGCAGTTCTTC	CASSGTGLPNEQFF
TRBV5-1	.	TRBJ2-7	TRBD2	TGCGCCAGCAGCTCCGGACTAGCGGGGATCTCCTACGAGCAGTACTTC	CASSSGLAGISYEQYF
TRBV2	few	TRBJ1-5	.	TGTGCCAGCAGCCCTACAGCAGGAGGGAATCAGCCCCAGCATTTT	CASSPTAGGNQPQHF
TRBV30	few	TRBJ1-6	.	TGTGCCTGGAGTGGAGGGGGGGGACCCTATAATTCACCCCTCCACTTT	CAWSGGGGPYNSPLHF
TRBV7-8	.	TRBJ2-7	TRBD1	TGTGCCAGCCAATTCGGGCGGGGGACAGGGTCCTACGAGCAGTACTTC	CASQFGRGTGSYEQYF
TRBV19	.	TRBJ1-5	.	TGTGCCAGTAACCCCAGGGGCCGTAGCGGCAATCAGCCCCAGCATTTT	CASNPRGRSGNQPQHF
TRBV28	.	TRBJ1-2	.	TGTGCCAGCAGTTCCCAGACAGAAACCCCCTATGGCTACACCTTC	CASSSQTETPYGYTF
TRBV4-1	.	TRBJ1-5	TRBD1	TGCGCCAGCAGCCAAGATGAGGTCAACAGGGGAAATCAGCCCCAGCATTTT	CASSQDEVNRGNQPQHF
TRBV5-6	.	TRBJ2-7	.	TGTGCCAGCAGCCGTCGGGCACTAGCCGGCTACGAGCAGTACTTC	CASSRRALAGYEQYF
TRBV28	.	TRBJ2-7	TRBD2	TGTGCCAGCAGTTTTCGGGGGGCCTACGAGCAGTACTTC	CASSFRGAYEQYF
TRBV9	.	TRBJ1-3	TRBD1	TGTGCCAGCAGCTCACAGACAGGGGGCAGTGGAAACACCATATATTTT	CASSSQTGGSGNTIYF
TRBV27	.	TRBJ2-7	.	TGTGCCAGCACAGGGGGGAGTTACGAGCAGTACTTC	CASTGGSYEQYF
TRBV27	.	TRBJ1-5	TRBD1	TGTGCCAGCAGTCGGACAGGGCAGCCCCAGCATTTT	CASSRTGQPQHF
TRBV24-1	.	TRBJ2-1	.	TGTGCCACCAGTGGTGCAGGCAATGAGCAGTTCTTC	CATSGAGNEQFF
TRBV5-1	once	TRBJ1-3	.	TGCGCCAGCAGCTTGGGGCAGGGTGGAAACACCATATATTTT	CASSLGQGGNTIYF
TRBV7-3	.	TRBJ2-1	TRBD1	TGTGCCAGCCGTCCGGGACAGACCAATGAGCAGTTCTTC	CASRPGQTNEQFF
TRBV5-1	.	TRBJ2-1	TRBD2	TGCGCCAGCAGCTGGACTAGCGGGAGTGAGCAGTTCTTC	CASSWTSGSEQFF
TRBV9	.	TRBJ2-3	.	TGTGCCAGCAGCGTTAAGGACTACACAGATACGCAGTATTTT	CASSVKDYTDTQYF
TRBV30	.	TRBJ1-2	.	TGTGCCTGGAGGGGTGCCGGGGGGGCCGGCTATGGCTACACCTTC	CAWRGAGGAGYGYTF
TRBV18	.	TRBJ2-3	.	TGTGCCAGCTCACCTACGGGGTCTGCTACGTCGGGCACAGATACGCAGTATTTT	CASSPTGSATSGTDTQYF
TRBV3-1/TRBV3-2	.	TRBJ1-1	.	TGTGCCAGCAGCCAAGGTTTGGGGCTAGGCACTGAAGCTTTCTTT	CASSQGLGLGTEAFF
TRBV29-1	.	TRBJ1-1	TRBD1	TGCAGCGCTAGAAACAGGGGTGAAGCTTTCTTT	CSARNRGEAFF
TRBV2	.	TRBJ1-5	TRBD1	TGTGCCAGCCGGGGACAGGGGGCTCGAATTGCTCAGCCCCAGCATTTT	CASRGQGARIAQPQHF
TRBV6-1	.	TRBJ1-3	.	TGTGCCAGCAGTGAAAACGCAGGGCTCTTAGGAAACACCATATATTTT	CASSENAGLLGNTIYF
TRBV21-1	.	TRBJ1-5	.	TGTGCCAGCAGCAAAAAGGGGTACAGGGTTTATAGCAATCAGCCCCAGCATTTT	CASSKKGYRVYSNQPQHF
TRBV10-1	.	TRBJ2-7	TRBD1	TGCGCCAGCAGCCGGACAGGGGAAGCCTACGAGCAGTACTTC	CASSRTGEAYEQYF
TRBV7-9	.	TRBJ2-1	TRBD1	TGTGCCAGCAGCCACGGGACAGGGCGGACCCTAGAGCAGTTCTTC	CASSHGTGRTLEQFF
TRBV5-4	.	TRBJ1-1	TRBD1	TGTGCCAGCAGGGGGGACAGGGCGGTTGGCACTGAAGCTTTCTTT	CASRGDRAVGTEAFF
TRBV29-1	.	TRBJ1-3	.	TGCAGCGCTGGCCGGACAGAGAGCTCTGGAAACACCATATATTTT	CSAGRTESSGNTIYF
TRBV12-3/TRBV12-4	.	TRBJ1-5	TRBD1	TGTGCCAGCTCTGACAGGGGCAATCAGCCCCAGCATTTT	CASSDRGNQPQHF
TRBV28	few	TRBJ2-1	TRBD1	TGTGCCAGCGGGGACAGACAGGGGAAGTACAATGAGCAGTTCTTC	CASGDRQGKYNEQFF
TRBV7-8	.	TRBJ1-2	.	TGTGCCAGCAGCTTAGCGGGCAGTCGCGATGGCTACACCTTC	CASSLAGSRDGYTF
TRBV6-5	.	TRBJ2-7	.	TGTGCCAGCGGGGGGAATGGGGCCTACGAGCAGTACTTC	CASGGNGAYEQYF
TRBV30	.	TRBJ1-1	.	TGTGCCTGGAAAAACAGGGTCGACACTGAAGCTTTCTTT	CAWKNRVDTEAFF
TRBV6-5	.	TRBJ1-6	.	TGTGCCAGCAGGCGTGGACAGAAAAATTCACCCCTCCACTTT	CASRRGQKNSPLHF
TRBV5-1	.	TRBJ2-2	.	TGCGCCAGCAGCTTCCGGGACTCGCGGGACACCGGGGAGCTGTTTTTT	CASSFRDSRDTGELFF
TRBV3-1/TRBV3-2	few	TRBJ1-5	.	TGTGCCAGCAGCCTGACTCGAAGACAGCCCCAGCATTTT	CASSLTRRQPQHF
TRBV5-6	.	TRBJ2-2	.	TGTGCCAGCAGCTCCCCAGGCACCGGGGAGCTGTTTTTT	CASSSPGTGELFF
TRBV6-6	.	TRBJ2-2	.	TGTGCCAGCAGTTACCCAAACCGAGCCGGGGAGCTGTTTTTT	CASSYPNRAGELFF
TRBV29-1	.	TRBJ1-2	.	TGCAGCGTTGGAGGTAGTAACTATGGCTACACCTTC	CSVGGSNYGYTF